A selection of T cell receptor beta chains follows, all from one sample in a study of cytomegalovirus exposure and HLA in healthy donors. Produced via immunoSEQ multiplex PCR; TCRdb's table is partial and in-frame only. In total, the table holds approximately 110,000 clones. The sample consisted of PBMCs. These TCRs come from a man aged 25-45 years in good health and CMV-seronegative. The CDR3 runs from the conserved cysteine through the conserved F or W. D genes are given only for firm matches.

V gene	D gene	J gene	CDR3 DNA	CDR3 protein
TRBV15	NA	TRBJ1-1	TGTGCCACCAGCAGATCCAAACCGGGGGACCCTGAAGCTTTCTTT	CATSRSKPGDPEAFF
TRBV5-1	TRBD2	TRBJ2-3	TGCGCCAGCAGCAAACAGTCTAGCGGGAGCACAGATACGCAGTATTTT	CASSKQSSGSTDTQYF
TRBV9	TRBD2	TRBJ2-7	TGTGCCAGCAGCGTAGGCGGGAGGGGGGACGAGCAGTACTTC	CASSVGGRGDEQYF
TRBV4-2	NA	TRBJ2-5	TGTGCCAGCAGCCAAGGCGAGGCCCCGGGAGAGCAGTACTTC	CASSQGEAPGEQYF
TRBV27	NA	TRBJ2-3	TGTGCCAGCAGACTTCGGGGAGATACGCAGTATTTT	CASRLRGDTQYF
TRBV6-5	NA	TRBJ1-1	TGTGCCAGCAGTTCCTTACGACCGGGGGACACTGAAGCTTTCTTT	CASSSLRPGDTEAFF
TRBV28	TRBD1	TRBJ1-3	TGTGCCAGCATGACTCCGGGACAGCTCTCTGGAAACACCATATATTTT	CASMTPGQLSGNTIYF
TRBV5-6	NA	TRBJ1-6	TGTGCCAGCAGCTTGGAGTTTCCGGGAGGTGGTTCACCCCTCCACTTT	CASSLEFPGGGSPLHF
TRBV10-3	NA	TRBJ1-5	TGTGCCATCAGTGGCGGGGGAAATGACAATCAGCCCCAGCATTTT	CAISGGGNDNQPQHF
TRBV30	NA	TRBJ2-1	TGTGCCTGGAGACCGGGGGCCTACAATGAGCAGTTCTTC	CAWRPGAYNEQFF
TRBV4-1	TRBD1	TRBJ2-1	TGCGCCAGCAGCCAAGACGCGGACAGGGTCTACAATGAGCAGTTCTTC	CASSQDADRVYNEQFF
TRBV7-3	TRBD1	TRBJ1-4	TGTGCCAGCAGCTTATCGCAGGGGGCCAATAATGAAAAACTGTTTTTT	CASSLSQGANNEKLFF
TRBV7-9	NA	TRBJ1-1	TGTGCCAGCAGACGACCCTCCAGGGGCGTTGGGACTGAAGCTTTCTTT	CASRRPSRGVGTEAFF
TRBV28	TRBD1	TRBJ2-2	TGTGCCAGCAAGGGGCGCGGACAGGGGGGATCCGGGGAGCTGTTTTTT	CASKGRGQGGSGELFF
TRBV18	NA	TRBJ2-3	TGTGCCAGCTCACCAGACAGTTTTGGGCAGTATTTT	CASSPDSFGQYF
TRBV7-7	TRBD1	TRBJ2-2	TGTGCCAGCAGCCGGGGACAGGGGGCCAGTACCGGGGAGCTGTTTTTT	CASSRGQGASTGELFF
TRBV4-1	NA	TRBJ2-7	TGCGCCAGCAGCCTCCTAGCTAGCGCAGACGAGCAGTACTTC	CASSLLASADEQYF
TRBV4-1	TRBD1	TRBJ1-3	TGCGCCAGCAGCCAAGATCCTCAGGGGGCGCGTGCAGTAGGTGGAAACACCATATATTTT	CASSQDPQGARAVGGNTIYF
TRBV6-5	NA	TRBJ1-3	TGTGCAGTCACCAGGGCCTCTGGAAACACCATATATTTT	CAVTRASGNTIYF
TRBV7-9	TRBD1	TRBJ1-2	TGTGCCAGCAGCTTCCCGGGACAGGGGGCGAGAGGTGGCTACACCTTC	CASSFPGQGARGGYTF
TRBV7-7	NA	TRBJ1-1	TGTGCTAGCAGCCCAGGGTTAGGGGCTGAAGCTTTCTTT	CASSPGLGAEAFF
TRBV7-7	TRBD1	TRBJ2-1	TGTGCCAGCAGCAGGGACAGGGGGCCAGGCAATGAGCAGTTCTTC	CASSRDRGPGNEQFF